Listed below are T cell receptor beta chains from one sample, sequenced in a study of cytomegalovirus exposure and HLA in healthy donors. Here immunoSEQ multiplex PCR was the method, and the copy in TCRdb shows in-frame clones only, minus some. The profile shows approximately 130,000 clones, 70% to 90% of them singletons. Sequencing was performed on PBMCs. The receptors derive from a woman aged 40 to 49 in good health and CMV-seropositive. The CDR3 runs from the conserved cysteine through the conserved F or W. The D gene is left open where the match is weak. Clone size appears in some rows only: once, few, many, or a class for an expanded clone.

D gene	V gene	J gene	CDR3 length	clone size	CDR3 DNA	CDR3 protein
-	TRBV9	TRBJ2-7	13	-	TGTGCCAGCAGCGCTTACAGCGGGTACGAGCAGTACTTC	CASSAYSGYEQYF
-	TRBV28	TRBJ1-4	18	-	TGTGCCAGCAGTTCATCGTACAGGGTGGGCGGAACTAATGAAAAACTGTTTTTT	CASSSSYRVGGTNEKLFF
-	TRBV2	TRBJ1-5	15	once	TGTGCCAGCAGTGAGGCGCGCGGAGGGGATCAGCCCCAGCATTTT	CASSEARGGDQPQHF
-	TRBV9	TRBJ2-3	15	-	TGTGCCAGCAGCGTAGTTGAGGGCCGGGCAGATACGCAGTATTTT	CASSVVEGRADTQYF
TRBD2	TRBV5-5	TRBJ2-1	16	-	TGTGCCAGCAGGAAGTTCGGGACTAGCGGCTACAATGAGCAGTTCTTC	CASRKFGTSGYNEQFF
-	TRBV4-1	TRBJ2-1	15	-	TGCGCCAGCAGCCACCGGGACTCTAGTCGCGATGAGCAGTTCTTC	CASSHRDSSRDEQFF
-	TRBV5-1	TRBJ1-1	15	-	TGCGCCAGCAGCTCAAACCGTCCGGGAAACACTGAAGCTTTCTTT	CASSSNRPGNTEAFF
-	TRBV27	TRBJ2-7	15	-	TGTGCCAGCAGTCCATCTCTCATTGGCGGGAACGAGCAGTACTTC	CASSPSLIGGNEQYF
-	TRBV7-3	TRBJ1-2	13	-	TGTGCCAGCAGCAGGACTGGCCTCGATGGCTACACCTTC	CASSRTGLDGYTF
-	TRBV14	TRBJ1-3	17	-	TGTGCCAGCAGCCAAGCCCGGGGGGTTCCCTCTGGAAACACCATATATTTT	CASSQARGVPSGNTIYF
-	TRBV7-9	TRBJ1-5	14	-	TGTGCCAGCAGCTTAGCACAGAGCAATCAGCCCCAGCATTTT	CASSLAQSNQPQHF
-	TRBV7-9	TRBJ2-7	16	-	TGTGCCAGCAGCTTAGATGGAGGGCCCCTTCCCTACGAGCAGTACTTC	CASSLDGGPLPYEQYF
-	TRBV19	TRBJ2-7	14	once	TGTGCCAGTAGTACCTCGGGCCCGGCGGGGGAGCAGTACTTC	CASSTSGPAGEQYF
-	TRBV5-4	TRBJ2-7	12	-	TGTGCCAGCAGCGGGGGGTCGCCCGAGCAGTACTTC	CASSGGSPEQYF
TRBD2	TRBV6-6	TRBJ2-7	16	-	TGTGCCAGCAGTTCCCAGACTAGCGGGAGACGATACGAGCAGTACTTC	CASSSQTSGRRYEQYF
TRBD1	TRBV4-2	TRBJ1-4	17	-	TGTGCCAGCAGCCAGGATGGGACAGTAACTACCTTCGAAAAACTGTTTTTT	CASSQDGTVTTFEKLFF
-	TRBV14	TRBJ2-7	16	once	TGTGCCAGCAGCCCAACCGCCGGGATTAGCTCCTACGAGCAGTACTTC	CASSPTAGISSYEQYF
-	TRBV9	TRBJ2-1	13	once	TGTGCCAGCAGCGTAGAGGGGTCGGATGAGCAGTTCTTC	CASSVEGSDEQFF
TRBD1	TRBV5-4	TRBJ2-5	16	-	TGTGCCAGCAGCTTGCCCGCGCAGGGGGTCTCAGAGACCCAGTACTTC	CASSLPAQGVSETQYF
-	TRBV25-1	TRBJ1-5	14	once	TGTGCCAGCAGTGACGGGAAGGGCAATCAGCCCCAGCATTTT	CASSDGKGNQPQHF
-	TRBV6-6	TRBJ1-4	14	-	TGTGCCAGCAGTTCCCCTCGGGAAGGCGAAAAACTGTTTTTT	CASSSPREGEKLFF
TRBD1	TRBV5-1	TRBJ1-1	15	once	TGCGCCACCTCTTCGACAGGGCTTACGAACACTGAAGCTTTCTTT	CATSSTGLTNTEAFF
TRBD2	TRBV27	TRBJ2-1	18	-	TGTGCCAGCACCGTAAAGGGACTAGCGGTGCTCTCCTACAATGAGCAGTTCTTC	CASTVKGLAVLSYNEQFF
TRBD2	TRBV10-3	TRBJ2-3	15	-	TGTGCCACCTACACTAGCGGGGGGGCCACAGATACGCAGTATTTT	CATYTSGGATDTQYF
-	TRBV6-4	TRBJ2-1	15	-	TGTGCCAGCAGCGCCCAAGCGGAACTCTACAATGAGCAGTTCTTC	CASSAQAELYNEQFF
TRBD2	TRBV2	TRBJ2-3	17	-	TGTGCCAGCAAGGGGGCTAGCGGGGGTCCTAGCACAGATACGCAGTATTTT	CASKGASGGPSTDTQYF
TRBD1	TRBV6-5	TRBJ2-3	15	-	TGTGCCAGCAGTCGAAGACAGGGGAACTCAGATACGCAGTATTTT	CASSRRQGNSDTQYF
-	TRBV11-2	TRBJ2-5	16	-	TGTGCCAGCAGCTTAGAACCCCAGCGGAGGGGCGAGACCCAGTACTTC	CASSLEPQRRGETQYF
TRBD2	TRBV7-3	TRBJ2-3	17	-	TGTGCCAGCAGTATCTACCTCGGGGGGGCCGGCACAGATACGCAGTATTTT	CASSIYLGGAGTDTQYF
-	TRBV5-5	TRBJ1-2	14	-	TGTGCCAGCAGCTTGGCCCGCCTAATCTATGGCTACACCTTC	CASSLARLIYGYTF
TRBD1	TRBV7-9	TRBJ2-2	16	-	TGTGCCAGCAGCGCCGGGACAGGGGGCGGCACCGGGGAGCTGTTTTTT	CASSAGTGGGTGELFF
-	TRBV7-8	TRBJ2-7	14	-	TGTGCCAGCAGGCGCCGGCAGGGAACCTACGAGCAGTACTTC	CASRRRQGTYEQYF
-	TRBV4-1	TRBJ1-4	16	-	TGCGCCAGCAGCCTGGGGTGGACATCAACTAATGAAAAACTGTTTTTT	CASSLGWTSTNEKLFF
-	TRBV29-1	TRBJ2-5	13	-	TGCAGCGTTGAAACAGGGGGGGTAGAGACCCAGTACTTC	CSVETGGVETQYF
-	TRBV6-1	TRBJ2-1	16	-	TGTGCCAGCAGTGACCCCCGGACTTCACAATCACATCGGGAGTTCTTC	CASSDPRTSQSHREFF
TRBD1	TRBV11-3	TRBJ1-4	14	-	TGTGCCAGCAGCTCAGACAGGGTCCGCGAAAAACTGTTTTTT	CASSSDRVREKLFF
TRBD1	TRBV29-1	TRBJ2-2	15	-	TGCAGCGTCACGAGGGACAGGGTGGACACCGGGGAGCTGTTTTTT	CSVTRDRVDTGELFF